These 6 T cell receptor beta chains originate from one sample sequenced in a study of cytomegalovirus exposure and HLA in healthy donors. The PCR used 60 Vbeta and 13 Jbeta primers. Using immunoSEQ multiplex PCR, the repertoire was profiled, and TCRdb retains in-frame clones only, with some absent. The table lists over 45,000 clones, roughly 84% of them singletons. The sample taken for sequencing was PBMCs. The receptors were sampled from a man aged 30 to 39 in good health and CMV-seronegative.

The chain carries TRBV12-5 and TRBJ1-5; D gene ambiguous. This CDR3 has 16 residues. From germline, CDR1 is LGHNT and CDR2 FRNRAP. V was shortened by 1 base and J by 2 bases, with 12 bases between the two germline ends. CDR3 nucleotide sequence: TGTGCTAGTGGTTTGGGAGGCGGTTTGGGCAATCAGCCCCAGCATTTT. Its protein is CASGLGGGLGNQPQHF.

The chain links TRBV7-8 to TRBJ1-6, with 7 nucleotides matching TRBD1. Looked up from germline, CDR1 is SGHVS and CDR2 is FQNEAQ. The junction had 4 bases not matched to a gene; V was cut back by 1 base and J by 7 bases. This CDR3 has 15 amino acids. The CDR3 sequence: CASSLGQGGNSPLHF. The CDR3, as DNA: TGTGCCAGCAGCTTAGGGCAGGGGGGAAATTCACCCCTCCACTTT.

The V call is TRBV2, the J call TRBJ2-1, with unresolved D. The V gene lost 2 bases and the J gene lost 12 bases, with 17 bases spanning the gap. The CDR3 loop spans 14 amino acids. Per germline, CDR1 SNHLY and CDR2 FYNNEI. The CDR3 is CASSESPHVAAQFF. DNA of the CDR3: TGTGCCAGCAGTGAATCCCCCCATGTGGCCGCGCAGTTCTTC.

J is TRBJ1-2 and V is TRBV29-1; TRBD1 matches 8 bases. The CDR3 is 12 residues long. Germline values: CDR1 SQVTM, CDR2 ANQGSEA. V was clipped by 0 bases and J by 7 bases; unmatched bases: 1. The CDR3 region is CSVEEQGGGYTF. The CDR3 DNA is TGCAGCGTTGAAGAACAGGGGGGTGGCTACACCTTC.

With regard to this clone: The junction and the germline gene differ at one end; a read error may be behind it. The rearrangement links TRBV7-9 to TRBJ2-3; TRBD1 aligns across 7 bases. Per the germline V gene, CDR1 is SEHNR and CDR2 is FQNEAQ (reference sequence). This CDR3 is 15 amino acids long. CDR3 nucleotide sequence: TGTTCCAGCAGCCGACAGGGTCCCAGCACAGATACGCAGTATTTT. Its protein is CSSSRQGPSTDTQYF.

The chain links TRBV7-9 to TRBJ2-7; 10 bases agree with TRBD1. Germline V lookup: CDR1 SEHNR, CDR2 FQNEAQ (reference sequence). This CDR3 spans 13 amino acids. The V gene end was trimmed by 8 bases and the J gene end by 3 bases; junction bases not matched to a gene: 4. CDR3 in DNA: TGTGCCAGCTCCGGGACAGGGGTCTACGAGCAGTACTTC. Protein: CASSGTGVYEQYF.